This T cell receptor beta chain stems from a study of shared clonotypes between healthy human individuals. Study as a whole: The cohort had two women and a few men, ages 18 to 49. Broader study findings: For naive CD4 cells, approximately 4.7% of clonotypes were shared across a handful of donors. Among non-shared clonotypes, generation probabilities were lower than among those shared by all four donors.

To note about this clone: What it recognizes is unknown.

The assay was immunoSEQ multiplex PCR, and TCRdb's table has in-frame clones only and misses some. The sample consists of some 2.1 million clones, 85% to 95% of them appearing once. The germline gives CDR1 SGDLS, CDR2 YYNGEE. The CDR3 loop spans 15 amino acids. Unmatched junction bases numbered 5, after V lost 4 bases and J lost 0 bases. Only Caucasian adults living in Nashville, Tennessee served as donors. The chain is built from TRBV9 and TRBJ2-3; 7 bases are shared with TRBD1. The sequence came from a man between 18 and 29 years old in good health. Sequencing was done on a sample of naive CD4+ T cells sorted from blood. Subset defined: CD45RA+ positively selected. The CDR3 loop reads CASSPGTASTDTQYF. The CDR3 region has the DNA TGTGCCAGCAGCCCCGGGACAGCTAGCACAGATACGCAGTATTTT.